Shown below are 2 T cell receptor beta chains from a single sample sequenced in a study of a mutant IDH1 vaccine in newly diagnosed glioma. Indicated time point: week 23, last vaccination. The content of each vaccine dose was 300 ug of mutant IDH1 20-mer peptide, and topical imiquimod accompanied it. These TCRs are of unknown antigen specificity. Assay: immunoSEQ multiplex PCR; the TCRdb copy retains only in-frame clones and omits some. Of 50,000 to 70,000 clones listed, roughly 81% are singletons. The sequenced sample was PBMCs, obtained from a glioma patient whose treatment included an IDH1 peptide vaccine. Receptor source: a woman in her thirties or forties with glioma. Some clones in this sample may be carry-over from other donors' samples.

This chain connects TRBV4-3 to TRBJ2-2; D is unresolved. V was shortened by 3 bases and J by 2 bases, with 7 bases between the two germline ends. Per the germline V gene, CDR1 is LGHNA and CDR2 is YSLEER. The CDR3 runs 14 residues. The CDR3 region is CASSHFTNTGELFF. The CDR3 coding sequence is TGCGCCAGCAGCCATTTTACAAACACCGGGGAGCTGTTTTTT.

As DNA, the CDR3 is TGCGCCAGCAGCCCCGGACTGACAGCTAACTATGGCTACACCTTC. Translating it yields CASSPGLTANYGYTF. V gene TRBV5-1 combines with J gene TRBJ1-2; D possibly corresponds to TRBD1 (5 bases). The V and J ends lost 4 bases and 0 bases respectively, with 13 bases between them. The CDR3 is made up of 15 amino acids. Germline V CDR1 and CDR2: SGHRS, YFSETQ.